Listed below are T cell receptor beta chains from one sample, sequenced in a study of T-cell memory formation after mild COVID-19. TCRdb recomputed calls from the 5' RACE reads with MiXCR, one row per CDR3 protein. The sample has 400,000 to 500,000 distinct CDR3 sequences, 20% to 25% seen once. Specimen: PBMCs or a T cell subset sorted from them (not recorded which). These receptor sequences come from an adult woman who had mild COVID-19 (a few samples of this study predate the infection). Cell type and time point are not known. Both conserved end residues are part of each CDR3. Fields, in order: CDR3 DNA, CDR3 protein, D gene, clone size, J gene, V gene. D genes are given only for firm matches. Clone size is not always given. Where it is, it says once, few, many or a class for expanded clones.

DNA: TGTGCCAGCAGCCAAGGGCGGCACAATGAGCAGTTCTTC; CDR3: CASSQGRHNEQFF; D: .; size: .; J: TRBJ2-1; V: TRBV3-1
DNA: TGTGCCACCAGCAGAGATCACAGGGGCTACGAGCAGTACTTC; CDR3: CATSRDHRGYEQYF; D: TRBD1; size: few; J: TRBJ2-7; V: TRBV15
DNA: TGTGCCACCAGTGACCCCACCACCTACGAGCAGTACTTC; CDR3: CATSDPTTYEQYF; D: .; size: .; J: TRBJ2-7; V: TRBV24-1
DNA: TGTGCCAGCAGTGAAGGGACAGGGTTCCTCAATGAGCAGTTCTTC; CDR3: CASSEGTGFLNEQFF; D: TRBD1; size: .; J: TRBJ2-1; V: TRBV2
DNA: TGTGCAAGCAGTTTATCCAGACCTACTGAAGCTTTCTTT; CDR3: CASSLSRPTEAFF; D: .; size: .; J: TRBJ1-1; V: TRBV12-3/TRBV12-4
DNA: TGCAGTGCTAGTTCTGGAAACCAAGAGACCCAGTACTTC; CDR3: CSASSGNQETQYF; D: .; size: .; J: TRBJ2-5; V: TRBV20-1
DNA: TGTGCCAGCAGCTTAGGTTTCCGAACTGGGGCCAACGTCCTGACTTTC; CDR3: CASSLGFRTGANVLTF; D: .; size: .; J: TRBJ2-6; V: TRBV7-2
DNA: TGTGCCAGCAGCCGGAAAGGCGGAAGCACAGATACGCAGTATTTT; CDR3: CASSRKGGSTDTQYF; D: .; size: .; J: TRBJ2-3; V: TRBV5-4
DNA: TGTGCCAGCAGCCTCCGGGGTAGCGGGGGACCTCAAGAGACCCAGTACTTC; CDR3: CASSLRGSGGPQETQYF; D: TRBD2; size: .; J: TRBJ2-5; V: TRBV7-9
DNA: TGCGCCAGCAGCCTCGGGACTAGCTCCTACGAGCAGTACTTC; CDR3: CASSLGTSSYEQYF; D: TRBD2; size: many; J: TRBJ2-7; V: TRBV7-6
DNA: TGTGCCAGCAGTGATAACCGGGGGACGCAGTATTTT; CDR3: CASSDNRGTQYF; D: .; size: .; J: TRBJ2-3; V: TRBV6-1
DNA: TGTGCCAGCAGACCGGGACAGGGGGCAATCTATGGCTACACCTTC; CDR3: CASRPGQGAIYGYTF; D: TRBD1; size: .; J: TRBJ1-2; V: TRBV2
DNA: TGTGCCAGCAGCTTAGAGAGGGGGGACGAGCAGTACTTC; CDR3: CASSLERGDEQYF; D: .; size: .; J: TRBJ2-7; V: TRBV7-6
DNA: TGTGCCACCAGTGATGGGACAGCAAACACTGAAGCTTTCTTT; CDR3: CATSDGTANTEAFF; D: TRBD1; size: few; J: TRBJ1-1; V: TRBV24-1
DNA: TGTGCCAGCAGTTTAACAGGAAACTACACCTTC; CDR3: CASSLTGNYTF; D: .; size: .; J: TRBJ1-2; V: TRBV12-3/TRBV12-4
DNA: TGTGCCAGCAGCCCCCGGACAGGGAATAATTCACCCCTCCACTTT; CDR3: CASSPRTGNNSPLHF; D: TRBD1; size: many; J: TRBJ1-6; V: TRBV9
DNA: TGTGCCAGCAGCATTGGGACGGTTTATGGCTACACCTTC; CDR3: CASSIGTVYGYTF; D: .; size: few; J: TRBJ1-2; V: TRBV12-3/TRBV12-4
DNA: TGTGCCAGCCGGACTAGCGGGAGGGAGACCCAGTACTTC; CDR3: CASRTSGRETQYF; D: TRBD2; size: few; J: TRBJ2-5; V: TRBV12-3/TRBV12-4
DNA: TGTGCCAGCAGCCGGGCAGGGGGCGCGGAGACCCAGTACTTC; CDR3: CASSRAGGAETQYF; D: TRBD1; size: .; J: TRBJ2-5; V: TRBV27
DNA: TGTGCCAGCAGTTTAAGCGGCGTGGGACGGCCTGGTGAGCAGTTCTTC; CDR3: CASSLSGVGRPGEQFF; D: .; size: few; J: TRBJ2-1; V: TRBV12-3/TRBV12-4
DNA: TGTGCCAGCAGCTTGTCGGACAGCGACGCCTACGAGCAGTACTTC; CDR3: CASSLSDSDAYEQYF; D: .; size: few; J: TRBJ2-7; V: TRBV5-6
DNA: TGTGCCAGCAGCCCATGGGTAGGAACTGAAGCTTTCTTT; CDR3: CASSPWVGTEAFF; D: .; size: few; J: TRBJ1-1; V: TRBV7-2
DNA: TGTGCCAGCAGTTACTCCCCCGCACTAGCGGGAGAGGTTCGAGGCAAAAACATTCAGTACTTC; CDR3: CASSYSPALAGEVRGKNIQYF; D: TRBD2; size: medium-sized; J: TRBJ2-4; V: TRBV6-2/TRBV6-3
DNA: TGTGCCAGCAATGTCCCGGGACAGGGCCGGGAGCAGTACTTC; CDR3: CASNVPGQGREQYF; D: TRBD1; size: few; J: TRBJ2-7; V: TRBV12-3/TRBV12-4
DNA: TGTGCCAGCAGCCCAAGAGTTGGGACCCAAGAGACCCAGTACTTC; CDR3: CASSPRVGTQETQYF; D: .; size: .; J: TRBJ2-5; V: TRBV7-9
DNA: TGTGCCAGCTCTCCCCGGGCCACGGGGGCGGCAACTAATGAAAAACTGTTTTTT; CDR3: CASSPRATGAATNEKLFF; D: .; size: .; J: TRBJ1-4; V: TRBV18
DNA: TGTGCCAGCAGTGAAATAGGACATTCTTCCTCTGGAAACACCATATATTTT; CDR3: CASSEIGHSSSGNTIYF; D: .; size: few; J: TRBJ1-3; V: TRBV25-1
DNA: TGTGCCAGCACACAGGGGACCTCCTACGAGCAGTACTTC; CDR3: CASTQGTSYEQYF; D: TRBD1; size: .; J: TRBJ2-7; V: TRBV18
DNA: TGCAGCGTCCACCCAACGGCACCCACGGCGATCGGGGGAGGGCTATATGGCTACACCTTC; CDR3: CSVHPTAPTAIGGGLYGYTF; D: .; size: few; J: TRBJ1-2; V: TRBV29-1
DNA: TGTGCCAGCAGCCCCCGGGGGGGTAGCGGGAGTTACAATGAGCAGTTCTTC; CDR3: CASSPRGGSGSYNEQFF; D: TRBD2; size: .; J: TRBJ2-1; V: TRBV7-8
DNA: TGTGCCACCAGCAGAGACCTAGGATCGCAGTATTTT; CDR3: CATSRDLGSQYF; D: .; size: few; J: TRBJ2-3; V: TRBV15
DNA: TGCGCCAGCAGCCAAGGCCCAGCCATGAACACTGAAGCTTTCTTT; CDR3: CASSQGPAMNTEAFF; D: .; size: .; J: TRBJ1-1; V: TRBV4-1
DNA: TGCAGTGCTCCTATCGGACAGGGTGGAAACTATGGCTACACCTTC; CDR3: CSAPIGQGGNYGYTF; D: TRBD1; size: few; J: TRBJ1-2; V: TRBV20-1
DNA: TGTGCCACCAGCCCCCTGGGGTTAGGCGAGGCAGATACGCAGTATTTT; CDR3: CATSPLGLGEADTQYF; D: .; size: many; J: TRBJ2-3; V: TRBV24-1
DNA: TGTGCCAGCAGCCAAAGACCCTGGACTGAAGCTTTCTTT; CDR3: CASSQRPWTEAFF; D: .; size: few; J: TRBJ1-1; V: TRBV3-1
DNA: TGCGCCAGCTTCTCAGGGGTACCGCAAGAGACCCAGTACTTC; CDR3: CASFSGVPQETQYF; D: .; size: .; J: TRBJ2-5; V: TRBV5-1
DNA: TGTGCCAGCTCACCCCCAGGGGTGGGCAGCACAGATACGCAGTATTTT; CDR3: CASSPPGVGSTDTQYF; D: .; size: few; J: TRBJ2-3; V: TRBV18
DNA: TGTGCCAGCAGCGTAGGTGGGTCCGAGCAGTACTTC; CDR3: CASSVGGSEQYF; D: .; size: .; J: TRBJ2-7; V: TRBV9
DNA: TGCGCCAGCAGCTTGGGGTACGAAGGGGTCGATGGCTACACCTTC; CDR3: CASSLGYEGVDGYTF; D: .; size: few; J: TRBJ1-2; V: TRBV5-1
DNA: TGTGCCAGCAGCTTCGATCATAGCCGAAATGAAAAACTGTTTTTT; CDR3: CASSFDHSRNEKLFF; D: .; size: .; J: TRBJ1-4; V: TRBV7-2
DNA: TGTGCCTGGAGTGTAAGTCGGACAGGCGACTACTATGGCTACACCTTC; CDR3: CAWSVSRTGDYYGYTF; D: TRBD1; size: few; J: TRBJ1-2; V: TRBV30
DNA: TGCGCCAGCAGCCCCTTCGGTTTGGGGACCACCGGGGAGCTGTTTTTT; CDR3: CASSPFGLGTTGELFF; D: .; size: .; J: TRBJ2-2; V: TRBV4-1